The 9 T cell receptor beta chains below all came from one sample that was sequenced in a study of blood T cells in healthy people across ages (dated by TCRdb to about 2015). Library construction relied on 5' RACE. The reads were generated on an Illumina HiSeq 2500. A second PCR of about 6 to 11 cycles was performed with a sample-barcoded 5' primer and a J-beta primer mix. Starting from the raw public reads, TCRdb applied fastp trimming at Q25, assembled clones with MiXCR and retained in-frame beta chains. Rows matching on CDR3 protein sequence are summarized as one entry with the most common DNA and genes. The sample table shows about 1,400,000 distinct CDR3 sequences, and around 55% are seen once. Of the sample, 6.5% to 8.5% is held by the ten largest clones. The sample consisted of blood. These receptors were collected from a man aged 18 to 30 in good health.

The chain uses TRBV13 and TRBJ2-5; D remains ambiguous. V dropped 3 bases and J dropped 2 bases, with 16 bases sitting between them. This CDR3 is built from 16 residues. Looked up from germline, CDR1 is PRHDT and CDR2 is FYEKMQ (reference sequence). Here the CDR3 DNA reads TGTGCCAGCAGCTTGAATCAGGACGTAAAGCAAGAGACCCAGTACTTC. This gives the protein CASSLNQDVKQETQYF. Complete variable domain (other parts from reference TRBV13 and TRBJ2-5): AAGVIQSPRHLIKEKRETATLKCYPIPRHDTVYWYQQGPGQDPQFLISFYEKMQSDKGSIPDRFSAQQFSDYHSELNMSSLELGDSALYFCASSLNQDVKQETQYFGPGTRLLVL.

This clonotype has a single count. This rearrangement joins TRBV6-5 to TRBJ1-1; the D gene is possibly TRBD1 (5 bases). The germline V and J ends were trimmed by 7 bases and 0 bases, with 9 bases remaining between them. The V gene's germline CDR1 is MNHEY and CDR2 SVGAGI. There are 13 residues in the CDR3. The CDR3 loop reads CASTEGMNTEAFF. Here the CDR3 DNA reads TGTGCCAGCACGGAGGGGATGAACACTGAAGCTTTCTTT.

The gene calls are TRBV20-1 and TRBJ1-4; 7 nucleotides line up with TRBD1. The trim removed 1 base at V and 5 bases at J, leaving 4 bases unmatched. This CDR3 has 14 amino acids. The V gene's germline CDR1 is DFQATT and CDR2 SNEGSKA (reference sequence). The CDR3 DNA reads as TGCAGTGCTAGAGGACAGGGTATAAATGAAAAACTGTTTTTT. This sequence encodes CSARGQGINEKLFF.

The chain carries TRBV5-6 and TRBJ1-1; no definite D call. The germline gives CDR1 SGHDT, CDR2 YYEEEE. Trimming shortened V by 3 bases and J by 3 bases, and 15 bases separated the two germline ends. This CDR3 region has 15 residues. CDR3 in DNA: TGTGCCAGCAGCTCGACTGAAAGGTGGGACACTGAAGCTTTCTTT. It is translated as CASSSTERWDTEAFF.

The rearrangement links TRBV5-1 to TRBJ2-5, with TRBD1 matching 8 bases. The V gene end was trimmed by 3 bases and the J gene end by 11 bases; junction bases not matched to a gene: 12. This CDR3 contains 14 residues. Germline values: CDR1 SGHRS, CDR2 YFSETQ. CDR3: CASSSWTGNDEQYF. The CDR3 DNA sequence: TGCGCCAGCAGCTCCTGGACAGGGAACGATGAGCAGTACTTC.

This clonotype occurred a few times. The V and J genes are TRBV20-1 and TRBJ1-2, with D possibly matching TRBD1 (6 bases). The germline V gene encodes CDR1 DFQATT and CDR2 SNEGSKA (reference sequence). The CDR3 contains 13 residues. With 3 bases removed from V and 5 bases from J, the gap between germline ends came to 13 bases. DNA for the CDR3: TGCAGTGCTAGGGTCACAGGGTGGTATGGCTACACCTTC. Its translation: CSARVTGWYGYTF.

A remark on this clonotype: The junction departs from germline at one end; a sequencing error may be responsible. The rearrangement uses TRBV4-1 and TRBJ2-1; 14 nucleotides agree with TRBD2. The CDR3 length is 15 residues. Germline V gives CDR1 MGHRA, CDR2 YSYEKL. Written as DNA, the CDR3 is TGTGCCAGCAGCCAGACTAGCGGGAGGGGCAATGAGCAGTTCTTC. This sequence encodes CASSQTSGRGNEQFF.

In this sample, this clonotype turned up a few times. The chain couples TRBV15 to TRBJ2-1; possible D gene TRBD2, 6 bases. The CDR3 contains 17 residues. Deletions cut 0 bases from V and 7 bases from J, with 19 bases between. CDR1 is LNHNV and CDR2 is YYDKDF in the germline V gene (reference sequence). CDR3 loop: CATSRDLASSGGNEQFF. The DNA of the CDR3 is TGTGCCACCAGCAGAGATTTGGCGAGCTCCGGGGGAAATGAGCAGTTCTTC.

V usage is TRBV12-3 or TRBV12-4 and J usage is TRBJ2-7; TRBD2 matches 9 bases. The CDR3 has 16 amino acids. With V trimmed by 5 bases and J by 4 bases, 12 bases remained unmatched. The CDR3: CASSNYYSGRYYEQYF. CDR3 DNA sequence: TGTGCCAGCAGTAATTATTACAGCGGGAGGTATTACGAGCAGTACTTC.